This T cell receptor beta chain appears in the sequencing data of a study of blood T cell repertoires in COVID-19. Clones were read by immunoSEQ multiplex PCR, and TCRdb kept only the in-frame ones, dropping some. This sample has more than 250,000 clones, with approximately 83% found just once. The CDR3 is 13 amino acids. V gave up 0 bases and J gave up 9 bases, with 9 bases separating them. Germline CDR1 is MGHRA and CDR2 is YSYEKL. The material sequenced was peripheral blood. The source is a woman aged 25 to 45 who had recovered from COVID-19. This chain joins TRBV4-1 and TRBJ2-1, with D uncertain. DNA for the CDR3: TGCGCCAGCAGCCAAGACCGAGAGAGTGAGCAGTTCTTC. Its translation: CASSQDRESEQFF.